Shown below are 3 T cell receptor beta chains from a single sample sequenced in a study of T cell clones after liver transplantation. Clones were read by immunoSEQ multiplex PCR, and TCRdb kept only the in-frame ones, dropping some. This table holds 70,000 to 85,000 clones, around 80% found once. Sequencing used CD4+ T cells from blood, obtained before liver transplant. Source of these receptors: a human donor who received a liver transplant.

The chain links TRBV5-1 to TRBJ1-1, with TRBD1 matching over 9 bases. The J segment lost 0 bases and the V segment lost 4 bases, leaving 7 bases of the junction unmatched. The CDR3 length is 16 residues. Germline V lookup: CDR1 SGHRS, CDR2 YFSETQ. The DNA of the CDR3 is TGCGCCAGCAGCCCGGGGACAGGGTCCCTGAACACTGAAGCTTTCTTT. As protein: CASSPGTGSLNTEAFF.

The V and J genes are TRBV7-2 and TRBJ2-3, with 15 bases aligning to TRBD2. With 5 bases clipped from V and 3 bases from J, the junction kept 12 bases outside the gene matches. The CDR3 has 19 amino acids. Germline values: CDR1 SGHTA, CDR2 FQGNSA. The CDR3 loop reads CASSPLGLAGGGRTDTQYF. DNA of the CDR3: TGTGCCAGCAGCCCCCTTGGACTAGCGGGAGGGGGGAGAACAGATACGCAGTATTTT.

The chain couples TRBV7-9 to TRBJ2-6; no reliable D call. Germline CDR1 SEHNR, CDR2 FQNEAQ (reference sequence). CDR3 length: 14 residues. V lost 7 bases and J lost 0, with 7 bases in between. The CDR3 bases are TGTGCCAGCACTCTCAACTCTGGGGCCAACGTCCTGACTTTC. This gives the protein CASTLNSGANVLTF.